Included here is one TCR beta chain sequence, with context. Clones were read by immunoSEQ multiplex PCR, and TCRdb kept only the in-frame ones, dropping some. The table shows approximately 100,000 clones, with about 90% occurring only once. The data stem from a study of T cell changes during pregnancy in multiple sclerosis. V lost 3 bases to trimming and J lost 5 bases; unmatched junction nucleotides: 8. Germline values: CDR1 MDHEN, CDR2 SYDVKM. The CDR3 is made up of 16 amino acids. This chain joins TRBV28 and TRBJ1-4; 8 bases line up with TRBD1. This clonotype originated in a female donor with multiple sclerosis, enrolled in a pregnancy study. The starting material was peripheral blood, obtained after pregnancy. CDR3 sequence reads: CASSLAGGASNEKLFF. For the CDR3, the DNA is TGTGCCAGCAGTTTGGCAGGGGGCGCTTCCAATGAAAAACTGTTTTTT.